This is a list of T cell receptor beta chains from one sample in a study of blood T cell repertoires in COVID-19. Generated by immunoSEQ multiplex PCR, the TCRdb table keeps only in-frame clones and is missing some. Among under 350,000 clones listed, nearly 90% were seen once. The sample was peripheral blood. Receptor source: a woman in her thirties with COVID-19, enrolled during active disease. Each CDR3 is given with its conserved first and last residue. A D gene is named only where the DNA matches it firmly. The size of a clone is reported for some rows only, either as once, few or many, or as a class for expanded clones.

d_call: TRBD2; j_call: TRBJ2-2; v_call: TRBV4-1; clone_size: NA; cdr3_aa: CASSQRSTSGGYTGELFF; cdr3_nt: TGCGCCAGCAGCCAAAGATCGACTAGCGGGGGGTACACCGGGGAGCTGTTTTTT
d_call: NA; j_call: TRBJ2-7; v_call: TRBV2; clone_size: NA; cdr3_aa: CASSEGVGGVAYEQYF; cdr3_nt: TGTGCCAGCAGTGAAGGCGTAGGGGGGGTAGCCTACGAGCAGTACTTC
d_call: TRBD2; j_call: TRBJ2-3; v_call: TRBV11-3; clone_size: NA; cdr3_aa: CASSPGGRGADTQYF; cdr3_nt: TGTGCCAGCAGCCCGGGAGGGAGGGGAGCAGATACGCAGTATTTT
d_call: NA; j_call: TRBJ1-1; v_call: TRBV30; clone_size: few; cdr3_aa: CAWSRGGLNTEAFF; cdr3_nt: TGTGCCTGGAGTAGGGGTGGGTTGAACACTGAAGCTTTCTTT
d_call: NA; j_call: TRBJ1-4; v_call: TRBV3-1/TRBV3-2; clone_size: NA; cdr3_aa: CASSPPSGRREKLFF; cdr3_nt: TGTGCCAGCAGCCCCCCCTCCGGGAGAAGAGAAAAACTGTTTTTT
d_call: TRBD1; j_call: TRBJ1-1; v_call: TRBV2; clone_size: NA; cdr3_aa: CASSATGRAFF; cdr3_nt: TGTGCCAGCAGTGCGACAGGGAGAGCTTTCTTT
d_call: TRBD1; j_call: TRBJ1-2; v_call: TRBV5-5; clone_size: once; cdr3_aa: CASSFSGAGGYGYTF; cdr3_nt: TGTGCCAGCAGCTTTAGCGGTGCAGGGGGCTATGGCTACACCTTC
d_call: NA; j_call: TRBJ1-1; v_call: TRBV5-4; clone_size: NA; cdr3_aa: CASSYYNTEAFF; cdr3_nt: TGTGCCAGCAGCTACTACAACACTGAAGCTTTCTTT
d_call: TRBD1; j_call: TRBJ1-1; v_call: TRBV4-1; clone_size: NA; cdr3_aa: CASRQGEGPPNTEAFF; cdr3_nt: TGCGCCAGCCGCCAGGGGGAGGGGCCTCCGAACACTGAAGCTTTCTTT
d_call: NA; j_call: TRBJ2-1; v_call: TRBV11-2; clone_size: NA; cdr3_aa: CASSARLGTRAEQFF; cdr3_nt: TGTGCCAGCAGCGCCCGACTAGGCACAAGGGCCGAGCAGTTCTTC
d_call: NA; j_call: TRBJ1-2; v_call: TRBV7-2; clone_size: NA; cdr3_aa: CASSLVVQINGYTF; cdr3_nt: TGTGCCAGCAGCTTAGTGGTACAGATAAATGGCTACACCTTC
d_call: NA; j_call: TRBJ2-1; v_call: TRBV11-3; clone_size: once; cdr3_aa: CASSSERHPRRNEQFF; cdr3_nt: TGTGCCAGCAGCTCAGAACGACATCCTCGGAGGAATGAGCAGTTCTTC
d_call: NA; j_call: TRBJ1-6; v_call: TRBV5-6; clone_size: NA; cdr3_aa: CASSFQQGVGYSPLHF; cdr3_nt: TGTGCCAGCAGCTTCCAACAGGGTGTGGGGTATTCACCCCTCCACTTT
d_call: TRBD2; j_call: TRBJ2-5; v_call: TRBV4-2; clone_size: NA; cdr3_aa: CASSQDFKQRGGRETQYF; cdr3_nt: TGTGCCAGCAGCCAAGATTTCAAACAGCGGGGGGGTCGCGAGACCCAGTACTTC
d_call: NA; j_call: TRBJ1-5; v_call: TRBV3-1/TRBV3-2; clone_size: NA; cdr3_aa: CASSQGGNNQPQHF; cdr3_nt: TGTGCCAGCAGCCAAGGGGGCAACAATCAGCCCCAGCATTTT
d_call: TRBD2; j_call: TRBJ2-3; v_call: TRBV24-1; clone_size: NA; cdr3_aa: CATSDLLAGGTDTQYF; cdr3_nt: TGTGCCACCAGTGATCTCCTAGCGGGGGGCACAGATACGCAGTATTTT
d_call: NA; j_call: TRBJ2-1; v_call: TRBV4-2; clone_size: NA; cdr3_aa: CASSQETRDTTGGEQFF; cdr3_nt: TGTGCCAGCAGCCAGGAGACCCGGGACACAACTGGAGGTGAGCAGTTCTTC
d_call: TRBD1; j_call: TRBJ1-3; v_call: TRBV13; clone_size: NA; cdr3_aa: CAVLERDRGANTIYF; cdr3_nt: TGTGCCGTACTTGAACGGGACAGGGGGGCAAACACCATATATTTT
d_call: TRBD1; j_call: TRBJ1-5; v_call: TRBV30; clone_size: NA; cdr3_aa: CAWSQGAGNQPQHF; cdr3_nt: TGTGCCTGGTCCCAGGGGGCTGGCAATCAGCCCCAGCATTTT
d_call: NA; j_call: TRBJ2-3; v_call: TRBV6-5; clone_size: NA; cdr3_aa: CASSIDSPPQYF; cdr3_nt: TGTGCCAGCAGTATCGACAGTCCCCCTCAGTATTTT
d_call: NA; j_call: TRBJ1-2; v_call: TRBV14; clone_size: NA; cdr3_aa: CASSPLGGSLANYGYTF; cdr3_nt: TGTGCCAGCAGCCCCCTTGGCGGCAGCTTAGCTAACTATGGCTACACCTTC
d_call: NA; j_call: TRBJ2-1; v_call: TRBV18; clone_size: NA; cdr3_aa: CASSPLSVSSYNEQFF; cdr3_nt: TGTGCCAGCTCACCACTCTCCGTTAGCTCCTACAATGAGCAGTTCTTC
d_call: NA; j_call: TRBJ2-7; v_call: TRBV10-3; clone_size: NA; cdr3_aa: CAISEIAREQYF; cdr3_nt: TGTGCCATCAGTGAGATAGCGAGGGAGCAGTACTTC
d_call: TRBD2; j_call: TRBJ2-2; v_call: TRBV10-1; clone_size: NA; cdr3_aa: CASSPGLAANTGELFF; cdr3_nt: TGCGCCAGCAGTCCGGGACTAGCGGCGAACACCGGGGAGCTGTTTTTT
d_call: NA; j_call: TRBJ2-2; v_call: TRBV6-5; clone_size: NA; cdr3_aa: CASSYTRSTGELFF; cdr3_nt: TGTGCCAGCAGTTATACCAGAAGCACCGGGGAGCTGTTTTTT
d_call: NA; j_call: TRBJ2-5; v_call: TRBV11-3; clone_size: NA; cdr3_aa: CASSPGRTRDQETQYF; cdr3_nt: TGTGCCAGCAGCCCCGGGCGGACTCGAGATCAAGAGACCCAGTACTTC
d_call: NA; j_call: TRBJ2-7; v_call: TRBV2; clone_size: NA; cdr3_aa: CASSTRDRPYEQYF; cdr3_nt: TGTGCCAGCAGTACCCGCGACAGACCCTACGAGCAGTACTTC
d_call: TRBD2; j_call: TRBJ2-7; v_call: TRBV19; clone_size: NA; cdr3_aa: CASSISGGNEQYF; cdr3_nt: TGTGCCAGTAGTATTAGCGGGGGTAACGAGCAGTACTTC
d_call: NA; j_call: TRBJ2-5; v_call: TRBV5-4; clone_size: NA; cdr3_aa: CASSLASPRGAQYF; cdr3_nt: TGTGCCAGCAGCTTGGCATCACCTCGCGGGGCCCAGTACTTC
d_call: TRBD1; j_call: TRBJ1-1; v_call: TRBV27; clone_size: NA; cdr3_aa: CASRVAEGQGGDTEAFF; cdr3_nt: TGTGCCAGCAGGGTTGCCGAGGGGCAGGGGGGCGACACTGAAGCTTTCTTT
d_call: NA; j_call: TRBJ1-2; v_call: TRBV19; clone_size: NA; cdr3_aa: CASSMAALNGYTF; cdr3_nt: TGTGCCAGTAGTATGGCGGCCCTTAATGGCTACACCTTC
d_call: NA; j_call: TRBJ2-3; v_call: TRBV5-6; clone_size: NA; cdr3_aa: CASSPAYTDTQYF; cdr3_nt: TGTGCCAGCAGCCCCGCCTACACAGATACGCAGTATTTT
d_call: NA; j_call: TRBJ1-5; v_call: TRBV12-5; clone_size: NA; cdr3_aa: CASGLVLHRDSNQPQHF; cdr3_nt: TGTGCTAGTGGTTTGGTACTTCACAGGGATAGCAATCAGCCCCAGCATTTT
d_call: NA; j_call: TRBJ2-2; v_call: TRBV2; clone_size: NA; cdr3_aa: CASNWETGRSQTPRANTGELFF; cdr3_nt: TGTGCCAGCAATTGGGAAACAGGGCGTTCCCAAACCCCTCGAGCGAACACCGGGGAGCTGTTTTTT
d_call: NA; j_call: TRBJ1-2; v_call: TRBV7-8; clone_size: NA; cdr3_aa: CASSLLRFSRGGYTF; cdr3_nt: TGTGCCAGCAGCTTACTCCGCTTCTCCCGAGGTGGCTACACCTTC
d_call: TRBD1; j_call: TRBJ1-2; v_call: TRBV6-5; clone_size: NA; cdr3_aa: CASRHTGGGNGYTF; cdr3_nt: TGTGCCAGCAGACACACAGGGGGCGGGAATGGCTACACCTTC
d_call: TRBD1; j_call: TRBJ2-1; v_call: TRBV7-9; clone_size: NA; cdr3_aa: CASSRGQGIYNEQFF; cdr3_nt: TGTGCCAGCAGCCGGGGACAGGGGATTTACAATGAGCAGTTCTTC
d_call: NA; j_call: TRBJ1-4; v_call: TRBV19; clone_size: NA; cdr3_aa: CASSAQGHSNEKLFF; cdr3_nt: TGTGCCAGTAGTGCCCAGGGCCACTCTAATGAAAAACTGTTTTTT
d_call: TRBD1; j_call: TRBJ1-2; v_call: TRBV5-5; clone_size: NA; cdr3_aa: CASSLRQGNYGYTF; cdr3_nt: TGTGCCAGCAGCTTGAGACAGGGGAATTATGGCTACACCTTC
d_call: TRBD2; j_call: TRBJ2-1; v_call: TRBV7-9; clone_size: once; cdr3_aa: CASSLTSGYNEQFF; cdr3_nt: TGTGCCAGCAGCTTGACTAGCGGGTACAATGAGCAGTTCTTC
d_call: NA; j_call: TRBJ1-2; v_call: TRBV6-6; clone_size: few; cdr3_aa: CASSYMGAGYTF; cdr3_nt: TGTGCCAGCAGTTACATGGGGGCGGGCTACACCTTC
d_call: NA; j_call: TRBJ1-2; v_call: TRBV6-1; clone_size: NA; cdr3_aa: CASSDASYGYTF; cdr3_nt: TGTGCCAGCAGTGATGCGAGCTATGGCTACACCTTC
d_call: NA; j_call: TRBJ2-2; v_call: TRBV5-4; clone_size: NA; cdr3_aa: CASSLFGGGDTGELFF; cdr3_nt: TGTGCCAGCAGCTTGTTCGGGGGTGGGGACACCGGGGAGCTGTTTTTT
d_call: TRBD1; j_call: TRBJ1-2; v_call: TRBV6-2/TRBV6-3; clone_size: once; cdr3_aa: CASSLPGQVDGYTF; cdr3_nt: TGTGCCAGCAGTCTCCCCGGACAGGTCGATGGCTACACCTTC
d_call: NA; j_call: TRBJ1-3; v_call: TRBV9; clone_size: NA; cdr3_aa: CASSVGSSGNTIYF; cdr3_nt: TGTGCCAGCAGCGTAGGGAGCTCTGGAAACACCATATATTTT
d_call: NA; j_call: TRBJ2-1; v_call: TRBV24-1; clone_size: NA; cdr3_aa: CATSDWTYEQFF; cdr3_nt: TGTGCCACCAGTGACTGGACATATGAGCAGTTCTTC
d_call: TRBD1; j_call: TRBJ2-5; v_call: TRBV10-3; clone_size: NA; cdr3_aa: CAISVGTGEETQYF; cdr3_nt: TGTGCCATCAGTGTTGGGACAGGGGAAGAGACCCAGTACTTC
d_call: NA; j_call: TRBJ2-5; v_call: TRBV7-9; clone_size: NA; cdr3_aa: CASSSSDWIQETQYF; cdr3_nt: TGTGCCAGCAGCTCATCCGACTGGATCCAAGAGACCCAGTACTTC
d_call: NA; j_call: TRBJ2-1; v_call: TRBV15; clone_size: NA; cdr3_aa: CATSRDKATRDEQFF; cdr3_nt: TGTGCCACCAGCAGAGACAAAGCAACTCGGGATGAGCAGTTCTTC
d_call: TRBD1; j_call: TRBJ2-7; v_call: TRBV5-6; clone_size: NA; cdr3_aa: CASSLGRGREQYF; cdr3_nt: TGTGCCAGCAGCTTGGGTAGGGGGCGTGAGCAGTACTTC
d_call: NA; j_call: TRBJ2-1; v_call: TRBV2; clone_size: NA; cdr3_aa: CASSDSLNEQFF; cdr3_nt: TGTGCCAGCAGTGACAGTCTCAATGAGCAGTTCTTC
d_call: TRBD1; j_call: TRBJ1-2; v_call: TRBV19; clone_size: NA; cdr3_aa: CASRLTGLYGYTF; cdr3_nt: TGTGCCAGTAGGTTGACAGGGCTCTATGGCTACACCTTC
d_call: TRBD2; j_call: TRBJ2-1; v_call: TRBV19; clone_size: NA; cdr3_aa: CASNSGGYNEQFF; cdr3_nt: TGTGCCAGTAATTCGGGGGGGTACAATGAGCAGTTCTTC